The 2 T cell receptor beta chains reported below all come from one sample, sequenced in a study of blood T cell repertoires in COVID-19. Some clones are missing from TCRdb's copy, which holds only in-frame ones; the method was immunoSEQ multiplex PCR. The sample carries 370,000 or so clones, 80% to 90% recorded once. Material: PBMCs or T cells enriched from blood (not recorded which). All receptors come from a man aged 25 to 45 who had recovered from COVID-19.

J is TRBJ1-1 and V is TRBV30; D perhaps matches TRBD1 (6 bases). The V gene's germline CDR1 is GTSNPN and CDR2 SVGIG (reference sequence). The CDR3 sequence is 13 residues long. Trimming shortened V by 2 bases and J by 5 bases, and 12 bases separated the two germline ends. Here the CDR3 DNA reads TGTGCCTGGAGTTCCAGGGGTAGGACTGAAGCTTTCTTT. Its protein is CAWSSRGRTEAFF. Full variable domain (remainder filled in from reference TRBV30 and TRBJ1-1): SQTIHQWPATLVQPVGSPLSLECTVEGTSNPNLYWYRQAAGRGLQLLFYSVGIGQISSEVPQNLSASRPQDRQFILSSKKLLLSDSGFYLCAWSSRGRTEAFFGQGTRLTVV.

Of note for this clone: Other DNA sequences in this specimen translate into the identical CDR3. The CDR3 region is CASSPSGQPSYEQYF. Written as DNA, the CDR3 is TGTGCCAGCAGCCCCAGCGGCCAACCCTCCTACGAGCAGTACTTC. The rearrangement uses TRBV6-5 and TRBJ2-7; TRBD2 might be the D (5 bases). The CDR3 sequence is 15 residues long. V dropped 6 bases and J dropped 0 bases, with 15 bases sitting between them. The germline V gene has CDR1 MNHEY and CDR2 SVGAGI.